This T cell receptor (beta chain) was identified during a study of somatic mutations in cytotoxic T cells in rheumatoid arthritis (dated by TCRdb to about 2017). Background on the whole study: Patient peripheral blood (less than 31 ml EDTA) was drawn right after diagnosis and before any treatment started. Some V beta antibody-stained T-cell populations were flow-sorted on a FACSAria II or Sony SH800 at nearly 100% purity, and sorted V beta1+ cells also underwent TCRB sequencing. In newly diagnosed rheumatoid arthritis without treatment, the study examined if expanded CD8+ T-cell clones harbor somatic mutations, relying on TCRB deep sequencing to characterize clonality. A total of about 67 rheumatoid arthritis patients and 20 healthy controls underwent TCRB deep sequencing. The median ages of the patient and control groups were essentially identical.

Comments on this clone: No antigen is known for it. The sample holds no much larger clone one base away, and base qualities are not on file.

Genomic DNA underwent TCRB CDR3 sequencing using the immunoSEQ assay. In the paper's pipeline: Published virus-specific TCRB sequences were compared with patient CD8+ clones larger than 1%, and only a few matches were found. Only productive TCRB rearrangements were included in the analyses. Defining a clone by its unique TCRB CDR3 sequence, the study calculated clonality as a productive clonality index derived from Shannon entropy. Repertoire overlap between two samples was calculated from the template counts of each clone relative to total templates per sample. V-gene usage measured by flow cytometry correlated with TCRB sequencing V-gene usage, with a Spearman r of 0.61. Sourced from immuneACCESS, this table was stored by TCRdb with only in-frame sequences that have V and J called. A share of the clones is absent; for the studies checked, an unresolved V gene accounts for under half, and the remainder has no known explanation. That table is the source of V, J and clone size, and D and trimming were worked out from the DNA. This sample has about 29,000 clones in its table, and more than 75% of those were observed once. The ten largest clones capture more than 8% of the sample.

General study outcomes and caveats: There was no significant difference in CD8+ T-cell clonality between rheumatoid arthritis patients and age-matched healthy controls. No adjustment for multiple comparisons was made for the slight TRBV07 underrepresentation in patients. In patients, CD8+ clonality rose with age (Spearman r ≈ 0.49), which was not the case in healthy controls. The largest CD8+ clone made up more than 20% of CD8+ cells in about an eighth of the 65 patients, and blood and synovial fluid shared several identical CD8+ TCRB sequences. It was unknown which antigens the expanded CD8+ clones targeted, and their absence from virus-specific databases did not exclude viral specificity.

The CDR3 has 14 amino acids, counting the end cysteine and phenylalanine. CDR3 DNA is the only sequence kept; it has 42 bases, read in frame from the first base. Trimmed from V: 5 bases; trimmed from J: 6 bases; junction bases lacking a gene match: 3. Reading the germline V gene gives CDR1 SNHLY and CDR2 FYNNEI. On an AutoMACS, CD4+ and CD8+ cells were isolated via positive magnetic bead selection, and their purity was verified by flow cytometry. A TCR V beta antibody panel was used in flow cytometry to screen first for clonal expansions, which were then characterized by TCRB deep sequencing of sorted CD8+ fractions. Peripheral blood mononuclear cells were isolated by Ficoll-Paque PLUS density gradient separation. DNA from CD4-enriched, CD8-enriched or PBMC samples was extracted using Nucleospin Tissue or Tissue XS kits and then quantified on a Qubit 2.0 fluorometer.

The TCR sequence derives from an adult with rheumatoid arthritis. This chain is built from TRBV2 and TRBJ1-4, with 10 central nucleotides matching TRBD1. Sample: CD8+ T cells sorted from blood. The CDR3 loop reads CASSPDRGHEKLFF. The DNA sequence is given as TGTGCCAGCAGTCCTGACAGGGGGCATGAAAAACTGTTTTTT.